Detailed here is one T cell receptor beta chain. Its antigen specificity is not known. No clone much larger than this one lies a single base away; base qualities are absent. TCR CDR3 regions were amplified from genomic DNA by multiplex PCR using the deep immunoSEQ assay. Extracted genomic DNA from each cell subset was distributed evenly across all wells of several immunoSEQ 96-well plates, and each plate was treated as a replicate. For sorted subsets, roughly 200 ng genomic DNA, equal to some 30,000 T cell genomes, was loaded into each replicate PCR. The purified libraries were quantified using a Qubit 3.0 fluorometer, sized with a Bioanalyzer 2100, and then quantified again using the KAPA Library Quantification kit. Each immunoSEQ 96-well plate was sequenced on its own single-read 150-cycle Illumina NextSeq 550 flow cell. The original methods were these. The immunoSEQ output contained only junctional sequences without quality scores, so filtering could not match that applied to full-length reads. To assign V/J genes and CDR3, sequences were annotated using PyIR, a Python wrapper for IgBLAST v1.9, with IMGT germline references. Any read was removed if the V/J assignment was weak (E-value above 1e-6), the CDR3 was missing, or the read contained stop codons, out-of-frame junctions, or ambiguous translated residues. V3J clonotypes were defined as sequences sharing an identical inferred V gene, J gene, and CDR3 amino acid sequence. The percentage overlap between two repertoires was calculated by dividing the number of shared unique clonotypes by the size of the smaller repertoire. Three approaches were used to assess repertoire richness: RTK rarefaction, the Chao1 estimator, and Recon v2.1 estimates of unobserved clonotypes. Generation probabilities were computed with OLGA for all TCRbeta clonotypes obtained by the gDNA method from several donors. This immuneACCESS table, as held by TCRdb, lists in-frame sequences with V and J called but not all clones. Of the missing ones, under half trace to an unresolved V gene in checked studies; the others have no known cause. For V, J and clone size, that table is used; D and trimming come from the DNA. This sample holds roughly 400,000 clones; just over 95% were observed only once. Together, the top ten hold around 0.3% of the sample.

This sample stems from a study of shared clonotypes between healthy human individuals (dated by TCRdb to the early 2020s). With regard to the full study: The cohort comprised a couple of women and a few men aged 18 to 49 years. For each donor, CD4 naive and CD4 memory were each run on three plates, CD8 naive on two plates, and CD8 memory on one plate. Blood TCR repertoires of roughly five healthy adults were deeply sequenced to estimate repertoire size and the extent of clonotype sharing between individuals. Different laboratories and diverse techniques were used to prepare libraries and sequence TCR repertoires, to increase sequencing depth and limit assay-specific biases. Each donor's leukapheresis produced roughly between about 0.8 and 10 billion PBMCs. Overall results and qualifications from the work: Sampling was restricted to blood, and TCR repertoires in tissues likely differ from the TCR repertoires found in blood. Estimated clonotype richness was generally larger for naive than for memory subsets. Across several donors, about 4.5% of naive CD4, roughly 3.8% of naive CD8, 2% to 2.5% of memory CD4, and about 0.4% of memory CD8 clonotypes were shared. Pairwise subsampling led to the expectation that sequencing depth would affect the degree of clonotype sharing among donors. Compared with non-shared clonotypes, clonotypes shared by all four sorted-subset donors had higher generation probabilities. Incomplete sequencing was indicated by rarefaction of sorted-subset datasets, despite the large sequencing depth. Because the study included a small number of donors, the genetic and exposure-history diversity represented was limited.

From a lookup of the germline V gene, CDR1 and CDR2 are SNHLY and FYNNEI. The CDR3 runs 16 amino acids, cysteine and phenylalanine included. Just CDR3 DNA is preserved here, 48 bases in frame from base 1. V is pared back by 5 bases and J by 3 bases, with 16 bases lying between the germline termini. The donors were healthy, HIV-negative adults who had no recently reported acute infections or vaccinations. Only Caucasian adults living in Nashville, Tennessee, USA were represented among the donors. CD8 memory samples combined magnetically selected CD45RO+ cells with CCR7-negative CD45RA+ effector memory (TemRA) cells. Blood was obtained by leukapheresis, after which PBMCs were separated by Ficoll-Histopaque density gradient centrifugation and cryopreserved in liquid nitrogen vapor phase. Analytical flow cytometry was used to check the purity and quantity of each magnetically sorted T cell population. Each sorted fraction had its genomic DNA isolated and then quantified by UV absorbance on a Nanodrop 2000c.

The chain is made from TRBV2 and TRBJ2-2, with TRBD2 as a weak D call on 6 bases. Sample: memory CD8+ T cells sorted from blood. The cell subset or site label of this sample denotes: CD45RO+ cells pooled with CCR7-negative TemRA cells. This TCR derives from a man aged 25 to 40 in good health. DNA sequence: TGTGCCAGCAGTCCACTTCTAGCGTTCTACACCGGGGAGCTGTTTTTT. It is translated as CASSPLLAFYTGELFF.